This is a list of T cell receptor beta chains from one sample in a study of blood T cell repertoires in COVID-19. Sequencing used immunoSEQ multiplex PCR; TCRdb keeps in-frame clones, though not all of them. The sample shows 71,000 or so clones, roughly 83% of them seen only once. Sequenced sample: peripheral blood. The receptors come from a man in his sixties or seventies with acute or convalescent COVID-19. CDR3s include the opening cysteine and the closing phenylalanine or tryptophan. The D gene is left open where the match is weak. The listing skips clone size in some rows; elsewhere it reads once, few, many or a size class.

j_call d_call clone_size v_call cdr3_length cdr3_aa cdr3_nt
TRBJ2-6 . . TRBV3-1/TRBV3-2 14 CASRGGTGANVLTF TGTGCCAGCAGGGGCGGGACTGGGGCCAACGTCCTGACTTTC
TRBJ2-3 TRBD2 . TRBV11-2 16 CASSPGTSGFTDTQYF TGTGCCAGCAGCCCGGGGACTAGCGGTTTCACAGATACGCAGTATTTT
TRBJ2-7 . . TRBV27 14 CASSLGGPPDEQYF TGTGCCAGCAGTTTGGGGGGGCCCCCCGACGAGCAGTACTTC
TRBJ1-2 . once TRBV5-1 14 CASSLAPGSYGYTF TGCGCCAGCAGCTTGGCTCCGGGGTCCTATGGCTACACCTTC
TRBJ2-5 TRBD2 . TRBV30 14 CAWSISGGQETQYF TGTGCCTGGTCAATTAGCGGGGGGCAAGAGACCCAGTACTTC
TRBJ2-5 . once TRBV7-2 17 CASSLFRGGGIQETQYF TGTGCCAGCAGCTTATTTCGAGGGGGGGGGATCCAAGAGACCCAGTACTTC
TRBJ2-1 . . TRBV24-1 16 CATSDSLSGIHNEQFF TGTGCCACCAGTGATTCTTTGTCCGGGATCCACAATGAGCAGTTCTTC
TRBJ1-3 TRBD1 . TRBV5-1 14 CASSFDRAADTIYF TGCGCCAGCAGCTTCGACAGGGCGGCGGACACCATATATTTT
TRBJ2-7 . . TRBV19 14 CASSQSRGSYEQYF TGTGCCAGTAGCCAAAGCAGGGGATCCTACGAGCAGTACTTC
TRBJ2-1 TRBD1 . TRBV18 15 CASSPDLDRANEQFF TGTGCCAGCTCACCTGATCTGGACAGGGCGAATGAGCAGTTCTTC
TRBJ1-1 TRBD1 . TRBV4-2 15 CASSPRTGLNTEAFF TGTGCCAGCAGTCCCCGGACAGGGCTAAACACTGAAGCTTTCTTT
TRBJ1-6 . . TRBV4-2 14 CASSQEVSDSPLHF TGTGCCAGCAGCCAAGAGGTCTCGGATTCACCCCTCCACTTT
TRBJ1-1 TRBD1 . TRBV6-5 15 CASSKGQGAGTEAFF TGTGCCAGCAGTAAGGGACAGGGAGCGGGCACTGAAGCTTTCTTT
TRBJ2-3 TRBD2 once TRBV15 16 CATSRGGGRGVDTQYF TGTGCCACCAGCCGGGGAGGCGGGAGAGGCGTAGATACGCAGTATTTT
TRBJ2-6 . . TRBV18 18 CASSPTTGLNSGANVLTF TGTGCCAGCTCACCAACCACAGGGCTGAACTCTGGGGCCAACGTCCTGACTTTC
TRBJ1-1 . . TRBV5-6 16 CASSLASGGLRAEAFF TGTGCCAGCAGCTTGGCCAGCGGGGGGCTCAGGGCTGAAGCTTTCTTT
TRBJ2-7 TRBD1 . TRBV4-1 17 CASSQDPPGTGYEEQYF TGCGCCAGCAGCCAAGATCCGCCCGGGACAGGGTATGAAGAGCAGTACTTC
TRBJ2-7 TRBD1 . TRBV7-2 16 CASSLGPDRGFYEQYF TGTGCCAGCAGCTTAGGCCCGGACAGGGGGTTTTACGAGCAGTACTTC
TRBJ2-7 TRBD1 . TRBV2 15 CASSGSDRGLDEQYF TGTGCCAGCAGTGGTTCGGACAGGGGACTGGACGAGCAGTACTTC
TRBJ2-7 . . TRBV3-1/TRBV3-2 14 CASSQGLANSGQYF TGTGCCAGCAGCCAAGGGCTAGCTAATTCGGGGCAGTACTTC
TRBJ1-1 . . TRBV29-1 13 CSVGGQMNTEAFF TGCAGCGTTGGGGGCCAGATGAACACTGAAGCTTTCTTT
TRBJ2-5 TRBD2 . TRBV28 12 CGAGTSWETQYF TGTGGCGCCGGGACTAGCTGGGAGACCCAGTACTTC
TRBJ2-7 TRBD1 . TRBV11-3 12 CASSIQGGEQYF TGTGCCAGCAGCATACAGGGGGGCGAGCAGTACTTC
TRBJ2-4 TRBD1 . TRBV19 13 CASRDREENIQYF TGTGCCAGTAGGGACAGGGAGGAAAACATTCAGTACTTC
TRBJ2-1 TRBD2 . TRBV18 15 CASSPPAGAYNEQFF TGTGCCAGCTCACCACCGGCGGGGGCCTACAATGAGCAGTTCTTC
TRBJ1-1 . . TRBV7-9 17 CASSLDAPISINTEAFF TGTGCCAGCAGCTTAGACGCCCCTATCTCTATTAACACTGAAGCTTTCTTT
TRBJ2-3 . . TRBV6-2/TRBV6-3 15 CASSPGGRSTDTQYF TGTGCCAGCAGTCCGGGGGGCCGTAGCACAGATACGCAGTATTTT
TRBJ1-4 TRBD1 . TRBV18 14 CASSPTGINEKLFF TGTGCCAGCTCACCGACAGGGATAAATGAAAAACTGTTTTTT
TRBJ2-1 TRBD2 . TRBV3-1/TRBV3-2 15 CASSQDGGGYNEQFF TGTGCCAGCAGCCAAGATGGCGGGGGATACAATGAGCAGTTCTTC
TRBJ2-2 . . TRBV2 15 CASSEERTNTGELFF TGTGCCAGCAGTGAGGAGCGCACGAACACCGGGGAGCTGTTTTTT
TRBJ1-2 TRBD1 . TRBV7-6 15 CASSLAGQGGYGYTF TGTGCCAGCAGCTTAGCGGGGCAGGGGGGCTATGGCTACACCTTC
TRBJ1-2 TRBD1 . TRBV14 13 CASSPGTANGYTF TGTGCCAGCAGCCCAGGGACAGCCAATGGCTACACCTTC
TRBJ1-4 . few TRBV9 15 CASSRQDSGLEKLFF TGTGCCAGCAGCCGACAGGACAGTGGTCTTGAAAAACTGTTTTTT
TRBJ2-1 TRBD2 . TRBV7-2 17 CASSYQILAGVRDEQFF TGTGCCAGCAGCTATCAGATACTAGCGGGAGTTAGGGATGAGCAGTTCTTC
TRBJ1-6 TRBD1 . TRBV27 16 CASGGQGLSYNSPLHF TGTGCCAGCGGCGGACAGGGGCTCTCCTATAATTCACCCCTCCACTTT
TRBJ1-3 . few TRBV9 16 CASSESPGIGGNTIYF TGTGCCAGCAGCGAGAGCCCGGGAATCGGTGGAAACACCATATATTTT
TRBJ2-1 . few TRBV28 14 CASSQRTSYNEQFF TGTGCCAGCAGTCAGCGGACGTCCTACAATGAGCAGTTCTTC
TRBJ2-5 . . TRBV5-1 13 CASSSGYEETQYF TGCGCCAGCAGCTCAGGGTATGAAGAGACCCAGTACTTC
TRBJ1-4 . . TRBV6-5 15 CASRVELGRSEKLFF TGTGCCAGCAGAGTCGAGTTGGGGAGGTCGGAAAAACTGTTTTTT
TRBJ1-1 TRBD1 few TRBV11-2 14 CASSWTGGNTEAFF TGTGCCAGCAGCTGGACAGGGGGGAACACTGAAGCTTTCTTT
TRBJ1-2 . . TRBV28 12 CASTEGAYGYTF TGTGCCAGCACAGAAGGAGCGTATGGCTACACCTTC
TRBJ1-6 TRBD1 . TRBV3-1/TRBV3-2 15 CASSITTGGESPLHF TGTGCCAGCAGCATAACGACAGGGGGTGAATCACCCCTCCACTTT
TRBJ1-1 . . TRBV7-9 12 CASSLAAHEAFF TGTGCCAGCAGCTTAGCGGCCCATGAAGCTTTCTTT
TRBJ2-3 TRBD1 . TRBV3-1/TRBV3-2 16 CASSRSTGSATDTQYF TGTGCCAGCAGCCGATCGACAGGGTCGGCCACAGATACGCAGTATTTT
TRBJ2-7 . . TRBV7-2 13 CASSLTREDEQYF TGTGCCAGCAGCTTGACCAGGGAGGACGAGCAGTACTTC
TRBJ2-1 TRBD2 . TRBV11-2 16 CASSLEWLAGGNEQFF TGTGCCAGCAGCTTAGAATGGCTAGCGGGAGGGAATGAGCAGTTCTTC
TRBJ2-2 TRBD2 . TRBV10-3 14 CATRTSDNTGELFF TGTGCCACCCGGACTAGCGATAACACCGGGGAGCTGTTTTTT
TRBJ2-3 TRBD2 . TRBV9 15 CASSLAGDTTDTQYF TGTGCCAGCAGCCTAGCGGGGGATACCACAGATACGCAGTATTTT
TRBJ1-1 . . TRBV9 14 CASSVVSGNTEAFF TGTGCCAGCAGCGTAGTATCAGGAAACACTGAAGCTTTCTTT
TRBJ1-6 TRBD1 . TRBV19 15 CASSPGQVGHSPLHF TGTGCCAGTAGTCCGGGACAGGTTGGTCATTCACCCCTCCACTTT
TRBJ1-2 . . TRBV28 12 CAIQDWTHGYTF TGTGCCATTCAAGACTGGACTCATGGCTACACCTTC